What follows is one T cell receptor (beta chain) and its context. Its antigen is not known. The ends lost 8 bases at V and 5 bases at J; junction bases unmatched: 5. Germline CDR1 reads ENHRY; CDR2 reads SYGVKD. This CDR3 has 13 amino acids. This specimen belongs to a study of PD-1 blockade in mismatch repair-deficient tumors. Profiling relied on immunoSEQ multiplex PCR, and the TCRdb table lists in-frame clones only, not all of them. The top ten clones hold 4.5% to 5.5% of a sample with some 120,000 clones, over 60% of them seen once. TCR sequencing covered a few patients who responded to pembrolizumab. Study-wide results and limits: Rapid post-treatment expansion, then contraction, generally preceding radiologic response, marked tumor-resident clones.

The origin of this receptor is an adult with mismatch repair-deficient cancer. This chain uses TRBV10-3 with TRBJ2-2, with 7 bases aligning to TRBD2. The sequences come from peripheral blood, collected roughly 13 months after starting pembrolizumab. In DNA, the CDR3 is TGTGCCATCCGGCTAGCGGAGACCGGGGAGCTGTTTTTT. It yields the protein CAIRLAETGELFF.